This is a list of T cell receptor beta chains from one sample in a study of blood T cell repertoires in COVID-19. TCRdb keeps only in-frame clones here, not all; method: immunoSEQ multiplex PCR. The table shows about 200,000 clones, with roughly four fifths occurring only once. Sequenced sample: peripheral blood. These receptor sequences come from a human donor with acute or convalescent COVID-19. The donor label of this sample is uncertain. CDR3s include the opening cysteine and the closing phenylalanine or tryptophan. D genes are given only for firm matches. Clone size appears in some rows only: once, few, many, or a class for an expanded clone.

j_gene,abundance,d_gene,v_gene,CDR3aa,CDR3nt
TRBJ1-4,once,TRBD1,TRBV7-9,CASSSYRGVPTNEKLFF,TGTGCCAGCAGCTCCTACAGGGGGGTTCCAACTAATGAAAAACTGTTTTTT
TRBJ2-3,NA,NA,TRBV21-1,CASSKVGTSGRARIRVVADTQYF,TGTGCCAGCAGCAAAGTTGGGACTAGCGGGAGGGCTCGAATTAGAGTTGTGGCAGATACGCAGTATTTT
TRBJ1-1,NA,NA,TRBV9,CASSARAVDNEAFF,TGTGCCAGCAGCGCCCGAGCCGTTGATAATGAAGCTTTCTTT
TRBJ1-1,NA,TRBD1,TRBV2,CASRTGTGVTEAFF,TGTGCCAGCAGGACAGGGACAGGGGTGACTGAAGCTTTCTTT
TRBJ2-3,NA,TRBD2,TRBV7-2,CASSVPSGSTDTQYF,TGTGCCAGCAGCGTACCTAGCGGGAGCACAGATACGCAGTATTTT
TRBJ1-2,NA,NA,TRBV29-1,CSVPGSGGYTF,TGCAGCGTTCCCGGGTCGGGAGGCTACACCTTC
TRBJ1-6,NA,NA,TRBV23-1,CASSQSVGEPYNSPLHF,TGCGCCAGCAGTCAATCGGTAGGGGAACCCTATAATTCACCCCTCCACTTT
TRBJ2-7,NA,NA,TRBV3-1/TRBV3-2,CASSQDLNDRQPEGYEQYF,TGTGCCAGCAGCCAAGACCTAAATGACAGGCAGCCTGAGGGATACGAGCAGTACTTC
TRBJ1-2,NA,TRBD1,TRBV11-2,CASSLGVGQHGYTF,TGTGCCAGCAGCTTGGGTGTGGGACAGCATGGCTACACCTTC
TRBJ2-7,NA,NA,TRBV6-5,CASSRYRDNAYEQYF,TGTGCCAGCAGTCGGTACCGGGACAATGCCTACGAGCAGTACTTC
TRBJ1-1,NA,NA,TRBV2,CASSELRGYTEAFF,TGTGCCAGCAGTGAATTAAGGGGTTACACTGAAGCTTTCTTT
TRBJ1-5,NA,TRBD1,TRBV18,CASSSGQNQPQHF,TGTGCCAGCTCGTCGGGACAGAATCAGCCCCAGCATTTT
TRBJ2-1,NA,TRBD2,TRBV7-2,CASSLSLTSGMANEQFF,TGTGCCAGCAGCCTAAGTTTGACTAGCGGGATGGCGAATGAGCAGTTCTTC
TRBJ1-2,NA,TRBD1,TRBV27,CASSFVFAGQGTGGYTF,TGTGCCAGCAGTTTTGTGTTCGCTGGGCAGGGGACAGGGGGCTACACCTTC
TRBJ1-1,NA,TRBD1,TRBV9,CASSGRTGVNTEAFF,TGTGCCAGCAGCGGGAGGACAGGGGTGAACACTGAAGCTTTCTTT
TRBJ2-3,NA,NA,TRBV19,CASNVRSTDTQYF,TGTGCCAGTAACGTTCGGAGCACAGATACGCAGTATTTT